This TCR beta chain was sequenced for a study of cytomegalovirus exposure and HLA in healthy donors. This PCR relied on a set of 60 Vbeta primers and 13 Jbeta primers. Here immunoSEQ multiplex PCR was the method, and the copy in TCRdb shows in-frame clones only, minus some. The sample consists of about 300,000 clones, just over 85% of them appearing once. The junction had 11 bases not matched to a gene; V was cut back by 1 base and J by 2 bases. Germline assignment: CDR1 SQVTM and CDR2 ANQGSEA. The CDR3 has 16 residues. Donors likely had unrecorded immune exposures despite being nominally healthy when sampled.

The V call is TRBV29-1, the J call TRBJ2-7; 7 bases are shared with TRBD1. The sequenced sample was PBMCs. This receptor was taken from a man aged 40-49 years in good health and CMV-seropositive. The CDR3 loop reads CSVEVTGTATAYEQYF. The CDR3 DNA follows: TGCAGCGTTGAAGTTACCGGGACAGCGACGGCCTACGAGCAGTACTTC.